This T cell receptor beta chain was retrieved from a study of Graves' ophthalmopathy and Graves' hyperthyroidism. Study-wide context: By definition, stable hyperthyroidism involved no ophthalmopathy within 18 months of follow-up. Study-wide results and caveats: Blood also carried most expanded thyroid clonotypes exceeding 0.001 frequency.

This clonotype was observed many times. Its antigen is still unknown. Ages of hyperthyroidism patients ran from 18 to 65, and their diagnoses were new, under 2 months' duration. Trimming removed 4 bases at V and 3 bases at J, with 9 bases between. This CDR3 is 12 amino acids long. Germline values: CDR1 DFQATT, CDR2 SNEGSKA (reference sequence). RNA transcripts were the source from which TCR beta CDR3 regions were amplified. Second-round multiplex PCR followed a first-round RT-PCR using HTBI primers. TCRdb called the multiplex PCR reads again in MiXCR, with one record for every CDR3 protein. Counted here are about 550,000 distinct CDR3 sequences, approximately 37% occurring once; the ten biggest clones make up over 3.5%.

This receptor was taken from an adult man with Graves' hyperthyroidism. V is TRBV20-1 and J is TRBJ1-1; a weak D match, TRBD1 (6 bases). The specimen was peripheral blood or thyroid tissue (not recorded which). CDR3 DNA: TGCAGTGCTACAGGGGCGTACACTGAAGCTTTCTTT. Translation gives CSATGAYTEAFF.